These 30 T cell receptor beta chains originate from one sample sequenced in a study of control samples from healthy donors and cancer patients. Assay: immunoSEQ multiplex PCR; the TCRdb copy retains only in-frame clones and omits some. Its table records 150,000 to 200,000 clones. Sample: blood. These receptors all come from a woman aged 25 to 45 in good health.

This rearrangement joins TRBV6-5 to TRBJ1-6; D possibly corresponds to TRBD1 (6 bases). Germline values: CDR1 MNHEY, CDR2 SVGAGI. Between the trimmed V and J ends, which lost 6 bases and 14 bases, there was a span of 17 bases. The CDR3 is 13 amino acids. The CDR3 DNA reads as TGTGCCAGCAGCCTACGGGACATTAGGTCCCTCCACTTT. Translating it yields CASSLRDIRSLHF.

In nucleotides, the CDR3 is TGTGCCAGCAGCTTAGGTAGAATGTTGGGACAGGAATTCATCCGCGGGGAAAAACTGTTTTTT. This codes for CASSLGRMLGQEFIRGEKLFF. This sequence joins TRBV7-8 and TRBJ1-4; 8 nucleotides align to TRBD1. V lost 1 base and J lost 8; bases outside the gene matches: 24. CDR3 length: 21 residues. Per germline, CDR1 SGHVS and CDR2 FQNEAQ.

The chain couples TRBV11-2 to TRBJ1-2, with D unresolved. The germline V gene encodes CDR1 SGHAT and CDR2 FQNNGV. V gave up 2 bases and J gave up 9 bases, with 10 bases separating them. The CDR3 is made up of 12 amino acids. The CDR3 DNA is TGTGCCAGCAGCTTAACCGGAACTCGCTACACCTTC. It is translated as CASSLTGTRYTF.

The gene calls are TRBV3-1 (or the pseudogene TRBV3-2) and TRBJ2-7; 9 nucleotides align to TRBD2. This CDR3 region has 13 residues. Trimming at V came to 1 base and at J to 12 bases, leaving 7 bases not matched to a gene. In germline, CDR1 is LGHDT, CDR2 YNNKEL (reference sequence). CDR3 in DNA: TGTGCCAGCAGCCAAGCTTCGTCTAGCGGGGCGTACTTC. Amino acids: CASSQASSSGAYF.

The CDR3: CASSTGPLLYYEQYF. CDR3 DNA sequence: TGTGCCAGCAGCACGGGCCCCCTACTGTACTACGAGCAGTACTTC. The V gene is TRBV13, the J gene TRBJ2-7; D gene unclear. Per germline, CDR1 PRHDT and CDR2 FYEKMQ (reference sequence). Deletions cut 5 bases from V and 3 bases from J, with 17 bases between. The CDR3 is 15 amino acids.

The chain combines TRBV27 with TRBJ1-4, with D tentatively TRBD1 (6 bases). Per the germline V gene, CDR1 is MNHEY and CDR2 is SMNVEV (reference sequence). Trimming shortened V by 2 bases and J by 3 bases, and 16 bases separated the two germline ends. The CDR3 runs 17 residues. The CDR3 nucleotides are TGTGCCAGCAGTTTACAGGGGACTAGCGTAGCTAATGAAAAACTGTTTTTT. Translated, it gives CASSLQGTSVANEKLFF.

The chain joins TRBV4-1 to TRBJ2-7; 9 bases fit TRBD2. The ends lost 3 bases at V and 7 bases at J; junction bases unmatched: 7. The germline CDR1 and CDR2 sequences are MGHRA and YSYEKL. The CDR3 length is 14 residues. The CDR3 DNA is TGCGCCAGCAGCCAGCGGGGGGGCCTCCGAGAGCAGTACTTC. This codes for CASSQRGGLREQYF.

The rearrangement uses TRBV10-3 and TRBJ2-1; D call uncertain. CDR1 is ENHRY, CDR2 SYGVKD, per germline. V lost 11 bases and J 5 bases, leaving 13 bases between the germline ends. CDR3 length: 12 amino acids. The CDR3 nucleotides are TGTGCCCGAGACTTACAAAACAATGAGCAGTTCTTC. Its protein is CARDLQNNEQFF.

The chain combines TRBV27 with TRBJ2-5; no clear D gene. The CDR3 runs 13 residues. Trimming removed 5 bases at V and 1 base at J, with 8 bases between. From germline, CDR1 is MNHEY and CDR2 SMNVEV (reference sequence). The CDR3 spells CASSRRFQETQYF. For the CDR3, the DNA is TGTGCCAGCAGTAGACGGTTCCAAGAGACCCAGTACTTC.

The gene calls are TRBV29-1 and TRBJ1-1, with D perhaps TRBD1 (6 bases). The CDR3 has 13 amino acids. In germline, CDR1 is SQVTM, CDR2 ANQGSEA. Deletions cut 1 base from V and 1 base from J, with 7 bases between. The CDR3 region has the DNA TGCAGCGTTGAAGTGGGACAGAACACTGAAGCTTTCTTT. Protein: CSVEVGQNTEAFF.

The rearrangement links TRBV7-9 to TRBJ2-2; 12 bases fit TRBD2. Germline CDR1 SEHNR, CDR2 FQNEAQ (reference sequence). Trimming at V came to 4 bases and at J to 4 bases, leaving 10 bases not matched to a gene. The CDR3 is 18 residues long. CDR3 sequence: CASSSERLAGEITGELFF. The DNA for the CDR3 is TGTGCCAGCAGCTCCGAACGACTAGCGGGGGAGATCACCGGGGAGCTGTTTTTT.

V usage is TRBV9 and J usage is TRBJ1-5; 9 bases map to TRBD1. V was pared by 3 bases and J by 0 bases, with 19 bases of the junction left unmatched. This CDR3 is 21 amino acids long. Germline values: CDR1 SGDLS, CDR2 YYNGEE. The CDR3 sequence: CASSAGTMHRGPRYSNQPQHF. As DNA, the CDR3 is TGTGCCAGCAGCGCAGGCACCATGCACAGGGGGCCGCGATATAGCAATCAGCCCCAGCATTTT.

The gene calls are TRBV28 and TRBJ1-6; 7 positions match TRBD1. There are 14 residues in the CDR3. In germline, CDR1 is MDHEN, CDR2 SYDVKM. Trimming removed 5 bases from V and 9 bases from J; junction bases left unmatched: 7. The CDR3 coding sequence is TGTGCCAGCAGTCTGACAGGGTGGAGTTCACCCCTCCACTTT. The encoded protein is CASSLTGWSSPLHF.

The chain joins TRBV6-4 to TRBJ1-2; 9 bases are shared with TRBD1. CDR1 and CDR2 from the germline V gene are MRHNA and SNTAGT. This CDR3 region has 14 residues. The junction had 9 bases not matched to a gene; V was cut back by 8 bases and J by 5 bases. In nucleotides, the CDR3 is TGTGCCAGCGTCTTATACAGGGGGCTTTATGGCTACACCTTC. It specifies CASVLYRGLYGYTF.

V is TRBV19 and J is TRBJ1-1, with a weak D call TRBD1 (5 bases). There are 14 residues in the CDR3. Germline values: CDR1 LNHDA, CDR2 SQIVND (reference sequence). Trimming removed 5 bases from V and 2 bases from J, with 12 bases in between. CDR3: CASSRRGLNTEAFF. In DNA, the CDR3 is TGTGCCAGTAGTCGTAGGGGACTAAACACTGAAGCTTTCTTT.

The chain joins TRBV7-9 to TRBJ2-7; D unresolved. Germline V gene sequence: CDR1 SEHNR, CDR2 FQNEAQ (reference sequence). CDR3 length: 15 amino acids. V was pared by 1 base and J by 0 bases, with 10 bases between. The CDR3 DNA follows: TGTGCCAGCAGCTTAGGAGAGTGGAGCTCCTACGAGCAGTACTTC. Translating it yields CASSLGEWSSYEQYF.

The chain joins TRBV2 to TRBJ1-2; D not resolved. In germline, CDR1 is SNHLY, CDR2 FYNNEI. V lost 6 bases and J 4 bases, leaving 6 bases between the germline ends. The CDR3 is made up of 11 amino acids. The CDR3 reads CASRGRYGYTF. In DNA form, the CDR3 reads TGTGCCAGCAGGGGCCGCTATGGCTACACCTTC. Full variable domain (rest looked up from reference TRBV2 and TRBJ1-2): EPEVTQTPSHQVTQMGQEVILRCVPISNHLYFYWYRQILGQKVEFLVSFYNNEISEKSEIFDDQFSVERPDGSNFTLKIRSTKLEDSAMYFCASRGRYGYTFGSGTRLTVV.

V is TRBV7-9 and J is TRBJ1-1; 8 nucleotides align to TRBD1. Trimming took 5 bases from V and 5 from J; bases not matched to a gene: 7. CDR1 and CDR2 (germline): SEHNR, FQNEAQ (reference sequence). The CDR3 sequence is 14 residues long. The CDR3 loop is CASSQGQGGTEAFF. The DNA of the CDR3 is TGTGCCAGCAGCCAAGGACAGGGCGGAACTGAAGCTTTCTTT.

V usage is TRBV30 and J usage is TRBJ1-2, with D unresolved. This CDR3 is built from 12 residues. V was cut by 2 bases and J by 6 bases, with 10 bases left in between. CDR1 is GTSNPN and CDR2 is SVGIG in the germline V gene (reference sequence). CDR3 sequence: CAWSLGLNGYTF. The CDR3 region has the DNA TGTGCCTGGAGTCTAGGGTTAAATGGCTACACCTTC.

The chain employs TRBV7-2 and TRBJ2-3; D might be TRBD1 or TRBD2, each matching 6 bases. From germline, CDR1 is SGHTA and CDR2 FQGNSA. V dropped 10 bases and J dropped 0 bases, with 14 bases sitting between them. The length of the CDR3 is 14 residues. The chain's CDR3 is CAIPGGASTDTQYF. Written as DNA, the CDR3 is TGTGCCATCCCCGGGGGCGCCAGCACAGATACGCAGTATTTT.

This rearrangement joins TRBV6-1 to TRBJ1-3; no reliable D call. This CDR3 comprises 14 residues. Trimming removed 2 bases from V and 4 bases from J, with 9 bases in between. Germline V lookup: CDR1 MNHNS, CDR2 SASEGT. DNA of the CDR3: TGTGCCAGCAGTGAATGGGGTACCGGAAACACCATATATTTT. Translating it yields CASSEWGTGNTIYF.

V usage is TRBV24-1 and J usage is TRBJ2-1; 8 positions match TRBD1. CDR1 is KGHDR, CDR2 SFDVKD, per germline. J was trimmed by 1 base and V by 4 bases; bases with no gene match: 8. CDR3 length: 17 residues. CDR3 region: CATSDSGQAFSYNEQFF. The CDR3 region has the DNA TGTGCCACCAGTGACTCGGGACAGGCCTTTTCCTACAATGAGCAGTTCTTC.

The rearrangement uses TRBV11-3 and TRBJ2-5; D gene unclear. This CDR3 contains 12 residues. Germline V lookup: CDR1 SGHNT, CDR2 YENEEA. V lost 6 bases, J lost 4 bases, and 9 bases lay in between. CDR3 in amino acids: CASSSQGETQYF. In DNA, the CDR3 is TGTGCCAGCAGTTCCCAAGGAGAGACCCAGTACTTC.

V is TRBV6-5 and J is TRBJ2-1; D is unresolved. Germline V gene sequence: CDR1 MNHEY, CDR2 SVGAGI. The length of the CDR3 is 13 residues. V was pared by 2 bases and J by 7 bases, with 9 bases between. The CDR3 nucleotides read TGTGCCAGCAGTTACCTCAACCCAAATGAGCAGTTCTTC. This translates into CASSYLNPNEQFF.

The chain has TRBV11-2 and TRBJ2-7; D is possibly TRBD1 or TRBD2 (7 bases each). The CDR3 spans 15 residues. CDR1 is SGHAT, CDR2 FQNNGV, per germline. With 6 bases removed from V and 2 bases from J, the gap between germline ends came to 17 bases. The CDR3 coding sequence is TGTGCCAGCAGAGGGGGGGACAGAATACCCTACGAGCAGTACTTC. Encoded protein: CASRGGDRIPYEQYF.

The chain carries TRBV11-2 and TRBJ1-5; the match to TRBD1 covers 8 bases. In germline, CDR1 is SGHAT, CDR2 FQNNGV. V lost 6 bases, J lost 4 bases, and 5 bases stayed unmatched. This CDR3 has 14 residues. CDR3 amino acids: CASSRQGWNQPQHF. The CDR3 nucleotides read TGTGCCAGCAGTCGACAGGGGTGGAATCAGCCCCAGCATTTT.

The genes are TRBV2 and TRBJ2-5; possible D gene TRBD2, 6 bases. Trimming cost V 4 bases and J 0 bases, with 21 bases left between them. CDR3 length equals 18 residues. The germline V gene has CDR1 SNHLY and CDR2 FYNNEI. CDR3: CASSGVGVLGGYQETQYF. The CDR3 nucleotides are TGTGCCAGCAGTGGCGTGGGGGTGCTTGGGGGGTACCAAGAGACCCAGTACTTC. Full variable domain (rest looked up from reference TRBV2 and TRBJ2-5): EPEVTQTPSHQVTQMGQEVILRCVPISNHLYFYWYRQILGQKVEFLVSFYNNEISEKSEIFDDQFSVERPDGSNFTLKIRSTKLEDSAMYFCASSGVGVLGGYQETQYFGPGTRLLVL.

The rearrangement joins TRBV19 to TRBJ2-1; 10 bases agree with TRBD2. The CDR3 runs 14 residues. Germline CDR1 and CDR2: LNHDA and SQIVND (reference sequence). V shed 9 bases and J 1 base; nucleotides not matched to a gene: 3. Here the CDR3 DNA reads TGTGCCAGCAGCGGGGGGGATTCCTACAATGAGCAGTTCTTC. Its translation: CASSGGDSYNEQFF. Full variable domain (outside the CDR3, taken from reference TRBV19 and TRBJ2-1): DGGITQSPKYLFRKEGQNVTLSCEQNLNHDAMYWYRQDPGQGLRLIYYSQIVNDFQKGDIAEGYSVSREKKESFPLTVTSAQKNPTAFYLCASSGGDSYNEQFFGPGTRLTVL.

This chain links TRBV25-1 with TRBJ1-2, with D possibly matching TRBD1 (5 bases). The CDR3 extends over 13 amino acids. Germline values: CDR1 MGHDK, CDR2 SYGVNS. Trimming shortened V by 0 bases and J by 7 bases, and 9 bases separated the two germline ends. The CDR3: CASSEYGAGGYTF. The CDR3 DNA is TGTGCCAGCAGTGAATACGGGGCAGGTGGCTACACCTTC.

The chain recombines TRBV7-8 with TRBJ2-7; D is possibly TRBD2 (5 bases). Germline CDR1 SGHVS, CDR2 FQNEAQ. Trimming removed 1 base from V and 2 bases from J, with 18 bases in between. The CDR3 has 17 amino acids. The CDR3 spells CASSLERVRARAYEQYF. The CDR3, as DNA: TGTGCCAGCAGCTTAGAGAGGGTCCGGGCTAGGGCCTACGAGCAGTACTTC.